These 29 T cell receptor beta chains were sequenced from one sample in a study of blood T cells in healthy people across ages. A sample-barcoded 5' primer and a J-beta primer mix were used in a second PCR of roughly 7 to 11 cycles. TCRdb reprocessed the 5' RACE reads via MiXCR and lists one record per CDR3 protein. Of 1,500,000 or so distinct CDR3 sequences listed, around 59% are singletons. Sequencing used blood. Receptor source: a man between 18 and 35 years old in good health.

The table lists this clonotype with a count of one. This chain uses TRBV6-6 with TRBJ1-2; 8 nucleotides match TRBD1. The CDR3 loop spans 14 amino acids. Germline CDR1 is MNHNY and CDR2 is SVGAGI (reference sequence). V lost 5 bases to trimming and J lost 6 bases; unmatched junction nucleotides: 8. The CDR3 spells CASSPTGVVDGYTF. DNA of the CDR3: TGTGCCAGCAGTCCGACAGGGGTGGTTGATGGCTACACCTTC.

This clonotype was seen a few times. This chain connects TRBV29-1 to TRBJ2-1; possible D gene TRBD1, 6 bases. Deletions cut 6 bases from V and 8 bases from J, with 20 bases between. The length of the CDR3 is 14 residues. Per the germline V gene, CDR1 is SQVTM and CDR2 is ANQGSEA. In DNA, the CDR3 is TGCAGCGTGGTTCCCGTCACAGGGAGCCATGAGCAGTTCTTC. Translating gives CSVVPVTGSHEQFF.

The chain combines TRBV6-1 with TRBJ2-5, with D hard to call. CDR1 and CDR2 (germline): MNHNS, SASEGT. CDR3 size: 13 residues. The germline V and J ends were trimmed by 2 bases and 4 bases, with 8 bases remaining between them. CDR3 DNA sequence: TGTGCCAGCAGTGAATGGCAGAGAGAGACCCAGTACTTC. Translated: CASSEWQRETQYF.

The chain links TRBV14 to TRBJ1-5; D might be TRBD1 (5 bases). The CDR3 spans 16 residues. Germline CDR1 is SGHDN and CDR2 is FVKESK. Trimming left V 4 bases short and J 2 bases short, with 15 bases between. The CDR3 sequence: CASSRSTAGGNQPQHF. CDR3 nucleotide sequence: TGTGCCAGCAGCCGGTCGACAGCGGGTGGCAATCAGCCCCAGCATTTT.

The rearrangement links TRBV20-1 to TRBJ2-4, with D perhaps matching TRBD1 or TRBD2 (7 bases each). Germline-derived CDR1 and CDR2 are DFQATT and SNEGSKA (reference sequence). V lost 1 base and J lost 0, with 16 bases in between. The CDR3 length is 17 residues. CDR3 in amino acids: CSARARGDSLAKNIQYF. The CDR3 DNA is TGCAGTGCTAGAGCCCGGGGGGACAGCCTAGCCAAAAACATTCAGTACTTC.

This chain joins TRBV27 and TRBJ2-2; 14 bases agree with TRBD2. V was clipped by 2 bases and J by 5 bases; unmatched bases: 7. From germline, CDR1 is MNHEY and CDR2 SMNVEV (reference sequence). This CDR3 comprises 18 residues. CDR3 loop: CASSLTRLAGGPTGELFF. CDR3 DNA: TGTGCCAGCAGTTTAACTCGACTAGCGGGGGGGCCAACCGGGGAGCTGTTTTTT.

This sequence joins TRBV6-5 and TRBJ2-7; D call uncertain. The CDR3 is 12 amino acids. Germline V gene lookup returns CDR1 MNHEY and CDR2 SVGAGI. Trimming removed 6 bases at V and 4 bases at J, with 10 bases between. The CDR3 here is CASRSTGYEQYF. DNA of the CDR3: TGTGCCAGCAGATCGACTGGATACGAGCAGTACTTC.

The J gene is TRBJ2-1, the V gene TRBV5-1; 9 bases line up with TRBD2. CDR3 size: 16 residues. Trimming removed 3 bases from V and 4 bases from J; junction bases left unmatched: 8. Per germline, CDR1 SGHRS and CDR2 YFSETQ. The chain's CDR3 is CASSYLAGATYNEQFF. The CDR3 DNA follows: TGCGCCAGCAGCTACTTAGCGGGAGCGACGTACAATGAGCAGTTCTTC.

This clonotype was detected a few times. This chain joins TRBV5-1 and TRBJ2-5, with D perhaps given as TRBD1 or TRBD2 (5 bases each). Germline values: CDR1 SGHRS, CDR2 YFSETQ. The CDR3 is made up of 11 amino acids. Trimming stripped 7 bases from V and 5 bases from J, with 9 bases between. The CDR3 region has the DNA TGCGCCAGCTTTGAGGGGGAGACCCAGTACTTC. Translation gives CASFEGETQYF.

The CDR3 DNA reads TGTGCCACCAGCAGAAAATTCCTATTCACCGGGGAGCTGTTTTTT. Protein sequence: CATSRKFLFTGELFF. The chain recombines TRBV15 with TRBJ2-2; D remains ambiguous. The V and J ends lost 2 bases and 4 bases respectively, with 11 bases between them. This CDR3 spans 15 amino acids. Germline V gene data show CDR1 as LNHNV and CDR2 as YYDKDF (reference sequence).

This clonotype occurred a few times. The J gene is TRBJ2-3, the V gene TRBV5-6; no clear D. The CDR3 spans 15 residues. V was pared by 4 bases and J by 0 bases, with 12 bases between. The germline V gene has CDR1 SGHDT and CDR2 YYEEEE. The CDR3 loop is CASSHDGRSTDTQYF. DNA for the CDR3: TGTGCCAGCAGCCATGATGGACGGAGCACAGATACGCAGTATTTT.

The sample holds one count of this clonotype. At one boundary the junction diverges from the germline segment, which might be a read error. The V call is TRBV20-1, the J call TRBJ1-1, with TRBD1 matching over 7 bases. The CDR3 spans 15 residues. The germline gives CDR1 DFQATT, CDR2 SNEGSKA (reference sequence). The CDR3 nucleotides read TGCAGTGCACCCACAGGGGAGACCCTGGACACTGAAGCTTTATTT. It yields the protein CSAPTGETLDTEALF.

J is TRBJ2-5 and V is TRBV12-3 or TRBV12-4; 7 nucleotides align to TRBD1. V lost 5 bases to trimming and J lost 2 bases; unmatched junction nucleotides: 14. The CDR3 covers 17 residues. The chain's CDR3 is CASSQYQLTGRQETQYF. CDR3 DNA sequence: TGTGCCAGCAGTCAATACCAATTGACAGGGAGACAAGAGACCCAGTACTTC.

This clonotype showed up just once. The genes are TRBV5-1 and TRBJ2-3, with no clear D. The CDR3 consists of 15 residues. Germline CDR1 reads SGHRS; CDR2 reads YFSETQ. Trimming removed 0 bases from V and 2 bases from J, with 10 bases in between. The CDR3, as DNA: TGCGCCAGCAGCTTGGTTGGAGAGACCACAGATACGCAGTATTTT. This gives the protein CASSLVGETTDTQYF.

The rearrangement links TRBV4-2 to TRBJ1-1; D not resolved. The V end lost 2 bases, the J end lost 6 bases, and 22 bases lay between the germline ends. This CDR3 has 17 amino acids. In germline, CDR1 is LGHNA, CDR2 YNFKEQ. CDR3 sequence (DNA): TGTGCCAGCAGCCAACCACCTTTCGGGATGCAAAAGGCTGAAGCTTTCTTT. It encodes CASSQPPFGMQKAEAFF.

The gene calls are TRBV6-2 or TRBV6-3 and TRBJ2-3; TRBD2 agrees at 8 bases. The CDR3 runs 15 residues. Germline CDR1 is MNHEY and CDR2 is SVGEGT. J was trimmed by 3 bases and V by 6 bases; bases with no gene match: 8. CDR3 amino acids: CASRGLALETDTQYF. CDR3 nucleotide sequence: TGTGCCAGCAGAGGACTAGCATTAGAAACAGATACGCAGTATTTT.

V is TRBV7-2 and J is TRBJ1-6; 8 bases map to TRBD1. The CDR3 length is 12 residues. The V segment lost 4 bases and the J segment 14 bases; nucleotides outside the gene matches: 4. Germline CDR1 reads SGHTA; CDR2 reads FQGNSA. CDR3 sequence: CASSSYRGALHF. Here the CDR3 DNA reads TGTGCCAGCAGCTCCTACAGGGGGGCCCTCCACTTT.

In this sample, this clonotype turned up a few times. The rearrangement links TRBV6-4 to TRBJ1-2; D perhaps matches TRBD1 (5 bases). V dropped 2 bases and J dropped 7 bases, with 14 bases sitting between them. From germline, CDR1 is MRHNA and CDR2 SNTAGT. CDR3 length equals 14 residues. The CDR3 coding sequence is TGTGCCAGCAGTGACCCGGGGGTGAAAACTGGCTACACCTTC. Its protein is CASSDPGVKTGYTF.

The genes are TRBV18 and TRBJ1-1, with D possibly matching TRBD1 (5 bases). Trimming cost V 8 bases and J 7 bases, with 11 bases left between them. Germline lookup yields CDR1 KGHSH and CDR2 LQKENI. This CDR3 is built from 11 residues. The CDR3 sequence: CASRDSLEAFF. In DNA form, the CDR3 reads TGTGCCAGCAGGGACTCCCTTGAAGCTTTCTTT.

CDR3 DNA sequence: TGTGCCAGCAGCGAACAGGGGAACTCCTACAATGAGCAGTTCTTC. It codes for CASSEQGNSYNEQFF. V gene TRBV11-2 combines with J gene TRBJ2-1; 7 bases match TRBD1. From germline, CDR1 is SGHAT and CDR2 FQNNGV. V dropped 5 bases and J dropped 0; count of bases not matched to a gene: 4. The CDR3 contains 15 residues.

The chain has TRBV27 and TRBJ2-5; possibly TRBD1 for D (7 bases). Trimming pared 7 bases from V and 0 bases from J, leaving 15 bases between. CDR3 length equals 15 residues. The V gene's germline CDR1 is MNHEY and CDR2 SMNVEV (reference sequence). CDR3 sequence reads: CASTTRRGDQETQYF. The CDR3 DNA sequence: TGTGCCAGCACTACCCGCAGGGGGGACCAAGAGACCCAGTACTTC.

The chain combines TRBV5-1 with TRBJ2-7, with D unresolved. This CDR3 is 15 amino acids long. Trimming left V 4 bases short and J 1 base short, with 15 bases between. From germline, CDR1 is SGHRS and CDR2 YFSETQ. DNA for the CDR3: TGCGCCAGCAGCGTTTTGTTTGAGAAATCCTACGAGCAGTACTTC. Its translation is CASSVLFEKSYEQYF.

The CDR3 loop is CASSSTAGGPIGTQYF. As DNA, the CDR3 is TGTGCCAGCAGCTCTACAGCGGGAGGCCCAATTGGGACCCAGTACTTC. The V gene is TRBV12-3 or TRBV12-4, the J gene TRBJ2-5; 9 nucleotides match TRBD2. Trimming removed 6 bases from V and 7 bases from J; junction bases left unmatched: 15. The CDR3 length is 16 residues.

The CDR3 here is CATSSEGTNSGANVLTF. The CDR3 DNA reads TGTGCCACCAGTTCCGAGGGAACGAACTCTGGGGCCAACGTCCTGACTTTC. The rearrangement joins TRBV24-1 to TRBJ2-6; a weak D match, TRBD2 (5 bases). This CDR3 is built from 17 residues. In germline, CDR1 is KGHDR, CDR2 SFDVKD. V was cut by 6 bases and J by 0 bases, with 14 bases left in between.

The genes are TRBV6-2 or TRBV6-3 and TRBJ2-7; tentatively, D is TRBD1 or TRBD2 (6 bases each). This CDR3 spans 16 amino acids. V shed 6 bases and J shed 0 bases, with 18 bases lying between them. Germline CDR1 and CDR2: MNHEY and SVGEGT. This CDR3 is CASSGGRKESSYEQYF. DNA for the CDR3: TGTGCCAGCAGCGGGGGCCGTAAAGAAAGCTCCTACGAGCAGTACTTC.

The rearrangement links TRBV2 to TRBJ1-2; 9 bases agree with TRBD1. This CDR3 is 18 amino acids long. V lost 7 bases and J lost 4; bases outside the gene matches: 19. CDR1 is SNHLY and CDR2 is FYNNEI in the germline V gene. The CDR3 region is CASIPTPGQGRRTYGYTF. CDR3 nucleotide sequence: TGTGCCAGCATTCCCACCCCGGGACAGGGAAGAAGAACCTATGGCTACACCTTC. Full variable domain (outside the CDR3, taken from reference TRBV2 and TRBJ1-2): EPEVTQTPSHQVTQMGQEVILRCVPISNHLYFYWYRQILGQKVEFLVSFYNNEISEKSEIFDDQFSVERPDGSNFTLKIRSTKLEDSAMYFCASIPTPGQGRRTYGYTFGSGTRLTVV.

This clonotype showed up just a few times. This chain joins TRBV10-3 and TRBJ2-7, with D possibly being TRBD1 or TRBD2 (5 bases each). This CDR3 is built from 14 residues. CDR1 is ENHRY and CDR2 is SYGVKD in the germline V gene. Trimming pared 4 bases from V and 2 bases from J, leaving 12 bases between. The chain's CDR3 is CAISVGDETYEQYF. CDR3 bases: TGTGCCATCAGTGTTGGGGACGAGACCTACGAGCAGTACTTC.

The chain is built from TRBV6-5 and TRBJ2-7, with TRBD1 matching over 9 bases. Per the germline V gene, CDR1 is MNHEY and CDR2 is SVGAGI. CDR3 length equals 13 residues. V shed 2 bases and J 5 bases; nucleotides not matched to a gene: 1. This CDR3 reads CASSYGDRDEQYF. In nucleotides, the CDR3 is TGTGCCAGCAGTTACGGGGACAGGGACGAGCAGTACTTC.

This chain links TRBV6-6 with TRBJ2-7; 8 bases fit TRBD2. The CDR3 totals 14 residues. The J segment lost 4 bases and the V segment lost 4 bases, leaving 6 bases of the junction unmatched. Looked up from germline, CDR1 is MNHNY and CDR2 is SVGAGI (reference sequence). Written as DNA, the CDR3 is TGTGCCAGCAGTTCACCGGGACTAGAATACGAGCAGTACTTC. It encodes CASSSPGLEYEQYF.